This is a list of T cell receptor beta chains from one sample in a study of T cells in narcolepsy. Assay used: immunoSEQ multiplex PCR; TCRdb lists only in-frame clones, some missing. Found here are about 32,000 clones, roughly 77% of them singletons; the top ten hold 1.1%. Source material: CD45RA- memory CD4+ T cells from PBMCs. All receptors derive from a human donor with narcolepsy. The CDR3 runs from the conserved cysteine through the conserved F or W. D genes are given only for firm matches. Not all rows give a size; the values are once, few, many and, for expanded clones, a class.

D,V,J,size,CDR3,DNA
NA,TRBV2,TRBJ1-1,NA,CASSGQMNTEAFF,TGTGCCAGCAGCGGTCAAATGAACACTGAAGCTTTCTTT
TRBD2,TRBV27,TRBJ2-1,NA,CASSQTSGSDSAQFF,TGTGCCAGCAGTCAAACTAGCGGGAGCGATTCAGCGCAGTTCTTC
NA,TRBV4-3,TRBJ1-5,NA,CASSQGRGQPQHF,TGCGCCAGCAGCCAAGGTCGGGGTCAGCCCCAGCATTTT
TRBD2,TRBV18,TRBJ2-7,few,CASSRGTTPEQYF,TGTGCCAGCTCAAGAGGGACTACGCCCGAGCAGTACTTC
NA,TRBV7-2,TRBJ2-1,NA,CASSRLQGFSYNEQFF,TGTGCCAGCAGCAGACTGCAGGGGTTCTCCTACAATGAGCAGTTCTTC
TRBD1,TRBV5-6,TRBJ2-5,NA,CASSLRTGETQYF,TGTGCCAGCAGCCTTCGGACAGGGGAGACCCAGTACTTC
NA,TRBV30,TRBJ2-5,few,CAWTLSKTQYF,TGTGCCTGGACCCTGTCAAAGACCCAGTACTTC
NA,TRBV7-2,TRBJ2-3,once,CASSLRGGQYF,TGTGCCAGCAGCTTAAGGGGGGGGCAGTATTTT
NA,TRBV4-1,TRBJ2-6,NA,CASSQDFSGANVLTF,TGCGCCAGCAGCCAAGATTTCTCTGGGGCCAACGTCCTGACTTTC
TRBD1,TRBV19,TRBJ2-1,NA,CASSLDRSSYNEQFF,TGTGCCAGTAGCCTGGACAGGAGCTCCTACAATGAGCAGTTCTTC
TRBD2,TRBV2,TRBJ2-1,NA,CASSDSGRGGSNEQFF,TGTGCCAGCAGTGATAGCGGGAGGGGGGGTAGTAATGAGCAGTTCTTC
NA,TRBV27,TRBJ1-1,once,CASSLKGGNTEAFF,TGTGCCAGCAGTTTAAAAGGAGGAAACACTGAAGCTTTCTTT
TRBD1,TRBV7-9,TRBJ2-7,NA,CASSLGTVYEQYF,TGTGCCAGCAGCCTAGGGACAGTCTACGAGCAGTACTTC
TRBD2,TRBV6-1,TRBJ2-1,NA,CATSGEGKSYNEQFF,TGTGCCACCTCGGGGGAGGGCAAATCCTACAATGAGCAGTTCTTC
NA,TRBV11-2,TRBJ2-3,NA,CASSLGITDTQYF,TGTGCCAGCAGCTTGGGGATCACAGATACGCAGTATTTT
NA,TRBV27,TRBJ1-1,NA,CASSYGWETEAFF,TGTGCCAGCAGTTATGGGTGGGAGACTGAAGCTTTCTTT
TRBD1,TRBV28,TRBJ1-5,NA,CASSLRTGAQPQHF,TGTGCCAGCAGTCTACGGACAGGCGCTCAGCCCCAGCATTTT
NA,TRBV30,TRBJ1-5,NA,CAWGADSNQPQHF,TGTGCCTGGGGAGCGGATAGCAATCAGCCCCAGCATTTT
NA,TRBV5-1,TRBJ2-3,NA,CASRSAGSDTDTQYF,TGCGCCAGCAGGTCGGCTGGTAGCGACACAGATACGCAGTATTTT
TRBD1,TRBV13,TRBJ2-1,NA,CASSSPDRGKHNEQFF,TGTGCCAGCAGCTCCCCCGACAGGGGTAAACACAATGAGCAGTTCTTC
NA,TRBV5-1,TRBJ2-5,NA,CASSHLGLQETQYF,TGCGCCAGCAGCCATTTGGGACTCCAAGAGACCCAGTACTTC
TRBD1,TRBV27,TRBJ1-1,few,CASRPNWGQGDTEAFF,TGTGCCAGCAGGCCAAATTGGGGACAGGGCGACACTGAAGCTTTCTTT